Following are 19 T cell receptor beta chains from one sample sequenced in a study of cytomegalovirus exposure and HLA in healthy donors. PCR used 60 Vbeta primers and 13 Jbeta primers. Sequenced by immunoSEQ multiplex PCR; TCRdb stores in-frame clones only, minus some. The sample includes under 120,000 clones, 79% of them seen just once. The sample consisted of PBMCs. The receptors were sampled from a woman aged 40 to 49 in good health and CMV-seronegative.

A single count supports this clone. The rearrangement uses TRBV9 and TRBJ1-1; D call uncertain. Germline-derived CDR1 and CDR2 are SGDLS and YYNGEE. The CDR3 spans 11 residues. Between the trimmed V and J ends, which lost 0 bases and 11 bases, there was a span of 8 bases. CDR3 DNA: TGTGCCAGCAGCGTAGGAGTCATCGCTTTCTTT. This translates into CASSVGVIAFF.

This chain joins TRBV4-3 and TRBJ2-5; D may be TRBD2 (7 bases). The J call may be in error: the DNA end matches TRBJ2-7 better. Germline V lookup: CDR1 LGHNA, CDR2 YSLEER. The CDR3 covers 15 residues. DNA for the CDR3: TGCGCCAGCAGCCAGGGGTCCGGGGGGCTAGACGAGCAGTACTTC. Translation gives CASSQGSGGLDEQYF.

The J gene is TRBJ2-1, the V gene TRBV2, with 9 bases fitting TRBD2. The CDR3 is made up of 16 amino acids. The ends lost 5 bases at V and 6 bases at J; junction bases unmatched: 11. In germline, CDR1 is SNHLY, CDR2 FYNNEI. In DNA form, the CDR3 reads TGTGCCAGCAGTCTACTTCGACTAGCGGTCGGCAATGAGCAGTTCTTC. It codes for CASSLLRLAVGNEQFF.

The chain couples TRBV2 to TRBJ2-6; tentative D call: TRBD1 (5 bases). V was shortened by 0 bases and J by 2 bases, with 14 bases between the two germline ends. Germline CDR1 reads SNHLY; CDR2 reads FYNNEI. CDR3 length equals 18 residues. In nucleotides, the CDR3 is TGTGCCAGCAGTGAAGCGGACATCGCAGGGACTGGGGCCAACGTCCTGACTTTC. It yields the protein CASSEADIAGTGANVLTF.

On this clone itself: The junction differs from germline at one of its ends, possibly a read error. The chain links TRBV7-9 to TRBJ1-1, with TRBD1 as a possible D gene (5 bases). This CDR3 has 14 amino acids. Germline V gives CDR1 SEHNR, CDR2 FQNEAQ (reference sequence). CDR3 in amino acids: CSSRYQGGNTEAFF. CDR3 DNA: TGTTCCAGCAGATATCAGGGAGGCAACACTGAAGCTTTCTTT.

This clone was found a few times. The chain recombines TRBV27 with TRBJ1-3, with D possibly being TRBD1 (5 bases). Germline lookup yields CDR1 MNHEY and CDR2 SMNVEV (reference sequence). Trimming shortened V by 9 bases and J by 0 bases, and 12 bases separated the two germline ends. The CDR3 totals 14 residues. The CDR3 bases are TGTGCCAGGGAGGGACTGAGCTCTGGAAACACCATATATTTT. This gives the protein CAREGLSSGNTIYF.

This rearrangement joins TRBV27 to TRBJ2-7, with D possibly being TRBD2 (6 bases). Per germline, CDR1 MNHEY and CDR2 SMNVEV (reference sequence). The V end was cut by 6 bases, the J end by 6 bases, with 18 bases between. The CDR3 runs 14 residues. The CDR3 here is CASRVGSGSGEQYF. The CDR3 DNA sequence: TGTGCCAGCAGGGTCGGGAGTGGCTCGGGCGAGCAGTACTTC.

The chain combines TRBV12-5 with TRBJ2-1; 11 positions agree with TRBD1. There are 21 residues in the CDR3. J was trimmed by 1 base and V by 1 base; bases with no gene match: 15. The germline gives CDR1 LGHNT, CDR2 FRNRAP. The CDR3 protein is CASGLGTGGRNPGASYNEQFF. DNA of the CDR3: TGTGCTAGTGGTTTGGGGACAGGGGGCCGAAATCCCGGGGCTTCCTACAATGAGCAGTTCTTC.

The chain is built from TRBV6-5 and TRBJ1-2, with unresolved D. The germline V and J ends were trimmed by 5 bases and 1 base, with 11 bases remaining between them. Germline V lookup: CDR1 MNHEY, CDR2 SVGAGI. The CDR3 is 14 amino acids. CDR3 loop: CASSARGFNYGYTF. Written as DNA, the CDR3 is TGTGCCAGCAGTGCAAGAGGTTTTAACTATGGCTACACCTTC.

The V gene is TRBV19, the J gene TRBJ1-4; TRBD1 matches 7 bases. Germline CDR1 and CDR2: LNHDA and SQIVND (reference sequence). The CDR3 consists of 13 residues. Germline trimming cut 11 bases from V and 4 bases from J; bases unmatched to any gene: 7. CDR3 bases: TGTGCCGTCCGGGACAGACTTAATGAAAAACTGTTTTTT. Translated, it gives CAVRDRLNEKLFF.

This chain connects TRBV19 to TRBJ2-2; TRBD2 matches 7 bases. This CDR3 spans 15 amino acids. Per the germline V gene, CDR1 is LNHDA and CDR2 is SQIVND (reference sequence). The V and J ends lost 5 bases and 4 bases, in that order; junction bases with no gene match: 7. CDR3 bases: TGTGCCAGTAGTGCCAGCGGGACCCTCACCGGGGAGCTGTTTTTT. Translated, it gives CASSASGTLTGELFF. The whole variable domain, remainder taken from reference TRBV19 and TRBJ2-2, is DGGITQSPKYLFRKEGQNVTLSCEQNLNHDAMYWYRQDPGQGLRLIYYSQIVNDFQKGDIAEGYSVSREKKESFPLTVTSAQKNPTAFYLCASSASGTLTGELFFGEGSRLTVL.

CDR3 in amino acids: CASSMLTGGGNEQFF. In nucleotides, the CDR3 is TGTGCCAGTAGTATGTTGACAGGGGGCGGGAATGAGCAGTTCTTC. The chain joins TRBV19 to TRBJ2-1; 10 nucleotides match TRBD1. The trim removed 3 bases at V and 7 bases at J, leaving 6 bases unmatched. The CDR3 totals 15 residues. Germline assignment: CDR1 LNHDA and CDR2 SQIVND (reference sequence).

The V gene is TRBV12-1, the J gene TRBJ1-1; TRBD1, the table's D call, lacks a check against the DNA. TRBV12-1 is described as a pseudogene. This CDR3 is built from 21 residues. CDR3 DNA sequence: TGTGCCAGCAGCTACCAAAGGGGTCTAGATAGCAGGTACCCCATGAACACTGAAGCTTTCTTT. Its translation: CASSYQRGLDSRYPMNTEAFF.

This clone has only a few counts. This sample also contains other DNA sequences that code for the same CDR3. This chain joins TRBV27 and TRBJ1-5; 8 bases are shared with TRBD1. Germline V gene lookup returns CDR1 MNHEY and CDR2 SMNVEV (reference sequence). There are 15 residues in the CDR3. The V segment lost 5 bases and the J segment 4 bases; nucleotides outside the gene matches: 7. The CDR3 here is CASSPRTGTNQPQHF. DNA of the CDR3: TGTGCCAGCAGTCCCAGGACAGGGACTAATCAGCCCCAGCATTTT.

The J gene is TRBJ2-3, the V gene TRBV6-5; D is unresolved. Germline values: CDR1 MNHEY, CDR2 SVGAGI. V was cut by 5 bases and J by 3 bases, with 15 bases left in between. The CDR3 covers 15 residues. The CDR3 protein is CASSVAVGWTDTQYF. The CDR3 region has the DNA TGTGCCAGCAGTGTCGCGGTAGGTTGGACAGATACGCAGTATTTT.

By share of the sample, this clone is medium-sized. The CDR3: CASDSGRDADTQYF. CDR3 coding DNA: TGTGCCAGCGATAGCGGGAGGGATGCTGATACGCAGTATTTT. V gene TRBV28 combines with J gene TRBJ2-3; 11 bases line up with TRBD2. This CDR3 spans 14 amino acids. The V and J ends lost 8 bases and 6 bases, in that order; junction bases with no gene match: 7. Germline assignment: CDR1 MDHEN and CDR2 SYDVKM.

A single count supports this clone. V usage is TRBV5-1 and J usage is TRBJ2-1, with D possibly TRBD2 on 5 matching bases. This CDR3 contains 15 residues. Germline CDR1 is SGHRS and CDR2 is YFSETQ. Trimming cost V 2 bases and J 4 bases, with 13 bases left between them. The CDR3 here is CASSFSDTLYNEQFF. DNA of the CDR3: TGCGCCAGCAGCTTTAGCGATACACTATACAATGAGCAGTTCTTC.

The V gene is TRBV28, the J gene TRBJ2-5; 8 bases line up with TRBD1. The J call may not be correct, given that the DNA end is closer to TRBJ2-7. The CDR3 length is 16 residues. From germline, CDR1 is MDHEN and CDR2 SYDVKM. The CDR3 bases are TGTGCCAGCAGTCTCCCGACAGGGGTGAGCTCCTACGAGCAGTACTTC. Its translation: CASSLPTGVSSYEQYF.

The chain carries TRBV10-2 and TRBJ2-7; TRBD2 matches 10 bases. Germline CDR1 reads WSHSY; CDR2 reads SAAADI. V dropped 6 bases and J dropped 4; count of bases not matched to a gene: 3. This CDR3 region has 13 residues. For the CDR3, the DNA is TGCGCCAGCAGATTGGGACTAGCGTACGAGCAGTACTTC. Its protein product is CASRLGLAYEQYF.